The clone carrying this TCR beta chain has a single count. These data are taken from a study of blood T cell repertoires in COVID-19. Study background: Material from acute and convalescent COVID-19 was sourced from the United States, Italy and Spain.

This CDR3 is built from 14 residues. V gave up 2 bases and J gave up 4 bases, with 11 bases separating them. Germline V gene data show CDR1 as MNHEY and CDR2 as SVGAGI. Study processing details: Quantification of nucleated cells was approximated via reference gene primer amplification. Here immunoSEQ multiplex PCR was the method, and the copy in TCRdb shows in-frame clones only, minus some. D and trimming were read from the DNA, whereas the V and J calls and clone size are those reported in that table. The sample lists around 700,000 clones; just under 90% were seen once. The chain combines TRBV6-5 with TRBJ1-1, with TRBD1 as a possible D gene (5 bases). The clonotype was recovered from a young woman with acute or convalescent COVID-19. The specimen was peripheral blood. The CDR3 region has the DNA TGTGCCAGCAGTTACGGGTCGGGGGTCACTGAAGCTTTCTTT. It codes for CASSYGSGVTEAFF.